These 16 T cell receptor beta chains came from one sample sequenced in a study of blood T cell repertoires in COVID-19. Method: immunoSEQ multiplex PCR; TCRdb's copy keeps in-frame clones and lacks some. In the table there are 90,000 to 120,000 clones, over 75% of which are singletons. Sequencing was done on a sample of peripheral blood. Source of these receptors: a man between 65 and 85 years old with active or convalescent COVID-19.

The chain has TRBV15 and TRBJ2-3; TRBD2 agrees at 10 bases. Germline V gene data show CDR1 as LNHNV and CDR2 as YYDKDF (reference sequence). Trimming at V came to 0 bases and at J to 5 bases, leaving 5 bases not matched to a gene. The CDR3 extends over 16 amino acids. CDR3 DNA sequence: TGTGCCACCAGCAGAGAAGCGGGGGGGCGGGAAGATACGCAGTATTTT. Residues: CATSREAGGREDTQYF.

Here the CDR3 DNA reads TGCGCCAGCAGCCCCGCCGGGACAGGGCAAGAGACCCAGTACTTC. Amino acids: CASSPAGTGQETQYF. The genes are TRBV5-1 and TRBJ2-5, with TRBD1 matching over 9 bases. Unmatched junction bases numbered 6, after V lost 4 bases and J lost 2 bases. The CDR3 loop spans 15 amino acids. Looked up from germline, CDR1 is SGHRS and CDR2 is YFSETQ.

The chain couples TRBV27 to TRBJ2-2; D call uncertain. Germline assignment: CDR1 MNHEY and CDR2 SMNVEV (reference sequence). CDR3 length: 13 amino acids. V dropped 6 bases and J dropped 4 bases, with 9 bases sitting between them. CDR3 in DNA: TGTGCCAGCAGCCTTCACAGCACCGGGGAGCTGTTTTTT. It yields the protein CASSLHSTGELFF.

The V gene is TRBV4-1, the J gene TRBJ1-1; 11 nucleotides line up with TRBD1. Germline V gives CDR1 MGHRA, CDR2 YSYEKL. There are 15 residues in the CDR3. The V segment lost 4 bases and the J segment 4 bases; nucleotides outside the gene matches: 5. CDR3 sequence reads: CASSRGTGGSTEAFF. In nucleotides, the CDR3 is TGCGCCAGCAGCCGAGGGACAGGGGGAAGCACTGAAGCTTTCTTT.

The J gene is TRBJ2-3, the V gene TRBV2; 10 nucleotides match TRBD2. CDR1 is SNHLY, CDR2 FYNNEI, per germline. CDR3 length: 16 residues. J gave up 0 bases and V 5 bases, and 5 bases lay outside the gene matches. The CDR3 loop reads CASSSGTSVSTDTQYF. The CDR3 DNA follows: TGTGCCAGCAGTTCCGGGACTAGCGTCAGCACAGATACGCAGTATTTT.

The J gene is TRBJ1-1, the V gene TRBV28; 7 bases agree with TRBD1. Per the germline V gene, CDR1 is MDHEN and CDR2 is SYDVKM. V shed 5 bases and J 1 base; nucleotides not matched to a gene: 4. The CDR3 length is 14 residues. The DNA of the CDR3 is TGTGCCAGCAGTGATCGGACAGGGAACACTGAAGCTTTCTTT. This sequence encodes CASSDRTGNTEAFF. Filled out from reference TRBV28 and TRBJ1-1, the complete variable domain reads DVKVTQSSRYLVKRTGEKVFLECVQDMDHENMFWYRQDPGLGLRLIYFSYDVKMKEKGDIPEGYSVSREKKERFSLILESASTNQTSMYLCASSDRTGNTEAFFGQGTRLTVV.

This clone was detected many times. This CDR3 is CASSQNTGGDWYGYTF. The CDR3 DNA reads as TGTGCCAGTAGTCAAAATACAGGGGGCGATTGGTATGGCTACACCTTC. J is TRBJ1-2 and V is TRBV19; 9 bases match TRBD1. CDR1 is LNHDA, CDR2 SQIVND, per germline (reference sequence). The J segment lost 5 bases and the V segment lost 5 bases, leaving 12 bases of the junction unmatched. The CDR3 is made up of 16 amino acids.

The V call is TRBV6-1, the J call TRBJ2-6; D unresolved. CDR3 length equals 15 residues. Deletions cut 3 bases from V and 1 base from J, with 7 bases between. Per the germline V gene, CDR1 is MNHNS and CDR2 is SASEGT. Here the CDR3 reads CASSESISGANVLTF. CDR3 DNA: TGTGCCAGCAGTGAGAGTATTTCTGGGGCCAACGTCCTGACTTTC.

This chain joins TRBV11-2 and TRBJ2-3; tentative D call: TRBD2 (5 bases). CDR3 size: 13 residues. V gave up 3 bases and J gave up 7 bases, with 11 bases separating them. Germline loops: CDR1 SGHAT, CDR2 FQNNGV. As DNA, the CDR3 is TGTGCCAGCAGCTTGGCCGGGATCTATACGCAGTATTTT. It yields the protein CASSLAGIYTQYF.

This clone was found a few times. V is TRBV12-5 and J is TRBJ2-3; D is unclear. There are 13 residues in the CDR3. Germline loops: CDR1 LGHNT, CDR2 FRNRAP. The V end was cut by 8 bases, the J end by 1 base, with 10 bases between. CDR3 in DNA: TGTGCTAGTCTCTTATCAGGCACAGATACGCAGTATTTT. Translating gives CASLLSGTDTQYF.

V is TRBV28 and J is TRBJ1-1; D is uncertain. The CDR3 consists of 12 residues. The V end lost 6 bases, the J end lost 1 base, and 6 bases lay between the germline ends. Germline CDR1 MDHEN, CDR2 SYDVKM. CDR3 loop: CASRIRNTEAFF. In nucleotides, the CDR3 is TGTGCCAGCAGGATCAGGAACACTGAAGCTTTCTTT.

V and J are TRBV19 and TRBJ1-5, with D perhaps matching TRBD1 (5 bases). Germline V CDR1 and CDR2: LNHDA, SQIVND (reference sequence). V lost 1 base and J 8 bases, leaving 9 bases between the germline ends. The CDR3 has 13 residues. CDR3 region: CASSIAGGEPQHF. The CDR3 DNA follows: TGTGCCAGTAGTATAGCGGGGGGGGAGCCCCAGCATTTT.

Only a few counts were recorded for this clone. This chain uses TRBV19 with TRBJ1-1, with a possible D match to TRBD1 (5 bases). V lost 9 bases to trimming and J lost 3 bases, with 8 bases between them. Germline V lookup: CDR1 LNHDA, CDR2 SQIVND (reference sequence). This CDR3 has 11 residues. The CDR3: CASKGYTEAFF. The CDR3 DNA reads TGTGCCAGCAAGGGGTACACTGAAGCTTTCTTT.

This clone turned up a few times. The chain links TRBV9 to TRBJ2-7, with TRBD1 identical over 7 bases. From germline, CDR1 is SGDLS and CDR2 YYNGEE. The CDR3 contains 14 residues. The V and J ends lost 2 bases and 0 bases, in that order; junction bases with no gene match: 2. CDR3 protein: CASSVTGSSYEQYF. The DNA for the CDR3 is TGTGCCAGCAGCGTGACAGGGTCCTCCTACGAGCAGTACTTC.

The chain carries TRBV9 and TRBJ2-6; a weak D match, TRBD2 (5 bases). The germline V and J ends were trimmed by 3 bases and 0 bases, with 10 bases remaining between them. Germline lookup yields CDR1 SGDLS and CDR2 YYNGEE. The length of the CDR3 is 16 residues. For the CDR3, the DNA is TGTGCCAGCAGCGCGGTGGGGAGCTCTGGGGCCAACGTCCTGACTTTC. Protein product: CASSAVGSSGANVLTF.

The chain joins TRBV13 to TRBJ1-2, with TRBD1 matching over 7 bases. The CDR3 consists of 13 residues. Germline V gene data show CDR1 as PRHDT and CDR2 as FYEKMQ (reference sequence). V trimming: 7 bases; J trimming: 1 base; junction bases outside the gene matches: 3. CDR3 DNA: TGTGCCAGCACCGGGACAGATAACTATGGCTACACCTTC. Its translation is CASTGTDNYGYTF. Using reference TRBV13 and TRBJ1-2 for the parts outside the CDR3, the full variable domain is AAGVIQSPRHLIKEKRETATLKCYPIPRHDTVYWYQQGPGQDPQFLISFYEKMQSDKGSIPDRFSAQQFSDYHSELNMSSLELGDSALYFCASTGTDNYGYTFGSGTRLTVV.